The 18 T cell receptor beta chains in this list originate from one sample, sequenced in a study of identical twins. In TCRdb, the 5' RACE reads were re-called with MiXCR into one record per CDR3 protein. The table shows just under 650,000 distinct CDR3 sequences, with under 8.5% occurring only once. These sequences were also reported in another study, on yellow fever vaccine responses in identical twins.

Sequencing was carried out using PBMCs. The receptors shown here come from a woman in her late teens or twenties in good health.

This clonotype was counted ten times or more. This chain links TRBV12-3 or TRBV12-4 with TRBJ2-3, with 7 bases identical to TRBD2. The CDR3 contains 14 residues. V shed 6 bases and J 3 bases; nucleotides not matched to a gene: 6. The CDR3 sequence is CASSLMGGTDTQYF. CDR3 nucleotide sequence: TGTGCCAGCAGCCTAATGGGGGGGACAGATACGCAGTATTTT.

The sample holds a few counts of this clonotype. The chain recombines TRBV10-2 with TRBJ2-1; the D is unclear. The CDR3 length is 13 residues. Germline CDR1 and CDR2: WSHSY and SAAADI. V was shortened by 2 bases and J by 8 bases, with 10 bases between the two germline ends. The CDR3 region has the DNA TGCGCCAGCAGTGAGATGGATCGGGATGAGCAGTTCTTC. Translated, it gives CASSEMDRDEQFF.

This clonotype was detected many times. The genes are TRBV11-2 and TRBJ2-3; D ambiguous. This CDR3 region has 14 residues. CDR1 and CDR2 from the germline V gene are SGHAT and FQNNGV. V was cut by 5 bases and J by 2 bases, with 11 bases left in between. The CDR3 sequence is CASSRSVYTDTQYF. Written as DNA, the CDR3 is TGTGCCAGCAGCCGTTCAGTTTACACAGATACGCAGTATTTT. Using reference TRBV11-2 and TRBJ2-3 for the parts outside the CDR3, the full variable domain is EAGVAQSPRYKIIEKRQSVAFWCNPISGHATLYWYQQILGQGPKLLIQFQNNGVVDDSQLPKDRFSAERLKGVDSTLKIQPAKLEDSAVYLCASSRSVYTDTQYFGPGTRLTVL.

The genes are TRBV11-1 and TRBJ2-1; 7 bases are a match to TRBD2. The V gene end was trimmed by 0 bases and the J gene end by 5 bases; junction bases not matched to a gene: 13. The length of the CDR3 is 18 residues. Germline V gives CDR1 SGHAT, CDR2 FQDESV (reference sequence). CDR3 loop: CASSLAGRPGGAHNEQFF. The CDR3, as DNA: TGTGCCAGCAGCTTAGCCGGCCGCCCGGGAGGCGCACACAATGAGCAGTTCTTC. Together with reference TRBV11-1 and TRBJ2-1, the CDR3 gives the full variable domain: EAEVAQSPRYKITEKSQAVAFWCDPISGHATLYWYRQILGQGPELLVQFQDESVVDDSQLPKDRFSAERLKGVDSTLKIQPAELGDSAMYLCASSLAGRPGGAHNEQFFGPGTRLTVL.

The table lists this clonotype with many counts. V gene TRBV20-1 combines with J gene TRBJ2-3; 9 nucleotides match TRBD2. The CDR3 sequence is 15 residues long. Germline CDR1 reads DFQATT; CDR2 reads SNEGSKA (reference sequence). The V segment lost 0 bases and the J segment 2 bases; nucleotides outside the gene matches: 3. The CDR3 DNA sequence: TGCAGTGCTAGAGAAGCTAGCGGGGCCACAGATACGCAGTATTTT. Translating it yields CSAREASGATDTQYF.

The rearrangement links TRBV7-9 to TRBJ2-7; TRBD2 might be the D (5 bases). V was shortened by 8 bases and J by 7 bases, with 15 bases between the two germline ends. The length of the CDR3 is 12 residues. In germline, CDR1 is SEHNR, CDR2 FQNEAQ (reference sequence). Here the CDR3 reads CASARRTGEQYF. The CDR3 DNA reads TGTGCCAGCGCCCGGCGGACGGGGGAGCAGTACTTC.

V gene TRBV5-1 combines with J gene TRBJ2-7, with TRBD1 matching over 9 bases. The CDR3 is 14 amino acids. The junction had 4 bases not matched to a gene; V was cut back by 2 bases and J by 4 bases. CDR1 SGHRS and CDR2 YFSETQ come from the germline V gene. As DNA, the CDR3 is TGCGCCAGCAGCTTCGGGACAGGGTTTTACGAGCAGTACTTC. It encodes CASSFGTGFYEQYF.

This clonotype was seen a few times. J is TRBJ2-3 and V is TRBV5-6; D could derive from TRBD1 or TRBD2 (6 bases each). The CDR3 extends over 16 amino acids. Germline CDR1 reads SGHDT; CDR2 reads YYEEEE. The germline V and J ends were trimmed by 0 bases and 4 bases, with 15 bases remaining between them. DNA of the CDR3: TGTGCCAGCAGCTTGGGACTTCGGGGGCCCTCAGATACGCAGTATTTT. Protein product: CASSLGLRGPSDTQYF. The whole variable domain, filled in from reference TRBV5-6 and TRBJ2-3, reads DAGVTQSPTHLIKTRGQQVTLRCSPKSGHDTVSWYQQALGQGPQFIFQYYEEEERQRGNFPDRFSGHQFPNYSSELNVNALLLGDSALYLCASSLGLRGPSDTQYFGPGTRLTVL.

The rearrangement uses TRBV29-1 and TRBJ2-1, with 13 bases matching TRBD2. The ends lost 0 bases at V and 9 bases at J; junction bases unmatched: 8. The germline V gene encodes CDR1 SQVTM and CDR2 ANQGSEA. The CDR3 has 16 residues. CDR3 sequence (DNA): TGCAGCGTTGAAGAGCACCGGGGACTAGCGGGATCTGAGCAGTTCTTC. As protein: CSVEEHRGLAGSEQFF.

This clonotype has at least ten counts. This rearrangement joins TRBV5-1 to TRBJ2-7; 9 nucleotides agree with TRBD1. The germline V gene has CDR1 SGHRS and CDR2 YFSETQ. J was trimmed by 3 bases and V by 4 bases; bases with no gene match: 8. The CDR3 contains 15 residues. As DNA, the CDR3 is TGCGCCAGCAGCCGCCCCGGGACAGGGCGCTACGAGCAGTACTTC. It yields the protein CASSRPGTGRYEQYF. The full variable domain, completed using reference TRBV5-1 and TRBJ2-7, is KAGVTQTPRYLIKTRGQQVTLSCSPISGHRSVSWYQQTPGQGLQFLFEYFSETQRNKGNFPGRFSGRQFSNSRSEMNVSTLELGDSALYLCASSRPGTGRYEQYFGPGTRLTVT.

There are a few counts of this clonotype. The CDR3 sequence: CSASGTRNEQFF. CDR3 bases: TGCAGCGCATCCGGGACTCGGAATGAGCAGTTCTTC. This chain joins TRBV29-1 and TRBJ2-1; weak D call: TRBD2 (6 bases). CDR1 and CDR2 (germline): SQVTM, ANQGSEA. Trimming pared 7 bases from V and 7 bases from J, leaving 14 bases between. CDR3 size: 12 residues.

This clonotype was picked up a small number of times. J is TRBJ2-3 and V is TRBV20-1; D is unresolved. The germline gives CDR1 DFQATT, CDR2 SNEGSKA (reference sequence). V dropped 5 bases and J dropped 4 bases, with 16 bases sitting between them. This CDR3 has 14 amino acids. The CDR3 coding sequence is TGCAGTGCTGACTTGGGGTTAGTCTCAGATACGCAGTATTTT. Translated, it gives CSADLGLVSDTQYF.

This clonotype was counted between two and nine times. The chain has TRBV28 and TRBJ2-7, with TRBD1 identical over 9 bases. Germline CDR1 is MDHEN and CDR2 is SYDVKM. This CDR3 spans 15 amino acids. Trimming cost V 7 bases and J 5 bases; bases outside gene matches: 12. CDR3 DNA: TGTGCCAGCACCCCCAGGGACAGGGTTGTGCACGAGCAGTACGTC. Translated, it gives CASTPRDRVVHEQYV.

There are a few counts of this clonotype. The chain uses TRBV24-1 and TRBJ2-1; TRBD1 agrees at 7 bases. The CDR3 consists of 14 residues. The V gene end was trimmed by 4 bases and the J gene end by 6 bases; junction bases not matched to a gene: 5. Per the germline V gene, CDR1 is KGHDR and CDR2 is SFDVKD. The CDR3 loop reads CATSDPDRPNEQFF. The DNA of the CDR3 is TGTGCCACCAGTGACCCGGACAGGCCCAATGAGCAGTTCTTC.

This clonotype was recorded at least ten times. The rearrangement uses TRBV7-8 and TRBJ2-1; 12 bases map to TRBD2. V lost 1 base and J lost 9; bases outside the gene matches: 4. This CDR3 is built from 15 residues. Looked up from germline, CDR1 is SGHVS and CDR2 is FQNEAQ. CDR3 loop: CASSLVSLAGGEQFF. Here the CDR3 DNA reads TGTGCCAGCAGCTTAGTTTCACTAGCGGGAGGTGAGCAGTTCTTC. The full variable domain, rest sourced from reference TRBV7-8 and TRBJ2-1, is GAGVSQSPRYKVAKRGQDVALRCDPISGHVSLFWYQQALGQGPEFLTYFQNEAQLDKSGLPSDRFFAERPEGSVSTLKIQRTQQEDSAVYLCASSLVSLAGGEQFFGPGTRLTVL.

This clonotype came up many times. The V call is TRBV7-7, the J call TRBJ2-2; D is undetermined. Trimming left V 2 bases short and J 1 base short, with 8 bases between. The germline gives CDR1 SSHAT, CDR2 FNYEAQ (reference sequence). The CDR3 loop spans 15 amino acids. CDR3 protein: CASSLSSGNTGELFF. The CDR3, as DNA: TGTGCCAGCAGCTTAAGCTCCGGGAACACCGGGGAGCTGTTTTTT.

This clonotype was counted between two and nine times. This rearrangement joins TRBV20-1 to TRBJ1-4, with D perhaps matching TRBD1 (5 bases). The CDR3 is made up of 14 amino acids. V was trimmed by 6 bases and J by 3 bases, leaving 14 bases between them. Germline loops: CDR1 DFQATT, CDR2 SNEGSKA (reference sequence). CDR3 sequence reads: CSAVGTPANEKLFF. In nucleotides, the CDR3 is TGCAGTGCAGTAGGGACTCCCGCTAATGAAAAACTGTTTTTT.

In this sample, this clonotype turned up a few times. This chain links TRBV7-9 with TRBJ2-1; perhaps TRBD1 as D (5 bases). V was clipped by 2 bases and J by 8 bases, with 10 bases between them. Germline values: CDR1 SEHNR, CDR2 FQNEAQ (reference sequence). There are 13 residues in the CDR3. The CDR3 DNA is TGTGCCAGCAGCTTATTAGGGGTCGATGAGCAGTTCTTC. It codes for CASSLLGVDEQFF.